Below, one T cell receptor beta chain is given with its context. These data are taken from a study of blood T cell repertoires in COVID-19. Study overall: PBMCs, B-cell-depleted T cells, or T cells provided the cDNA or gDNA that made up the material.

The CDR3 contains 15 residues. From germline, CDR1 is SEHNR and CDR2 FQNEAQ (reference sequence). V lost 5 bases, J lost 7 bases, and 14 bases stayed unmatched. In the authors' workflow: Estimation of nucleated cell counts was performed using reference gene primer amplification. TCRdb keeps only in-frame clones here, not all; method: immunoSEQ multiplex PCR. Clone size and the V and J calls come from that table; the DNA yielded D and trimming. The table has 350,000 to 550,000 clones, roughly nine tenths seen once. Source material: PBMCs or T cells enriched from blood (not recorded which). This receptor was identified in a woman between 18 and 29 years old with acute COVID-19. The chain carries TRBV7-9 and TRBJ2-7, with 7 bases that match TRBD1. The CDR3 DNA sequence: TGTGCCAGCAGCCTGGCCAACAGGGGCCCGGAGGAGCAGTACTTC. Translating it yields CASSLANRGPEEQYF.